This T cell receptor (beta chain) was captured by sequencing in a study of human T cells and chemical hapten exposure. TCRdb redid the calling of the RACE reads with MiXCR, one entry per CDR3 protein. The table has around 99,000 distinct CDR3 sequences, around 12% seen once; the top ten hold approximately 2%. Trimming pared 2 bases from V and 5 bases from J, leaving 9 bases between. Germline values: CDR1 KGHDR, CDR2 SFDVKD. The CDR3 consists of 14 residues. This clonotype has a handful of counts. Sample time point: patch test 1, 2 weeks after DPC sensitization. Treatment indicated: therapeutic diphenylcyclopropenone sensitization with weekly scalp DPC. Total RNA was isolated from whole blood that had not been fractionated.

The chain has TRBV24-1 and TRBJ2-1; D gene uncertain. The sample here was whole blood, taken in connection with sensitization to the hapten diphenylcyclopropenone (DPC). The source is a woman aged 40-49 years with alopecia areata. Some clones in this sample may be carry-over from other donors' samples. This chain's CDR3 is CATSDSAGHNEQFF. The CDR3 nucleotides are TGTGCCACCAGTGATTCAGCAGGACACAATGAGCAGTTCTTC.